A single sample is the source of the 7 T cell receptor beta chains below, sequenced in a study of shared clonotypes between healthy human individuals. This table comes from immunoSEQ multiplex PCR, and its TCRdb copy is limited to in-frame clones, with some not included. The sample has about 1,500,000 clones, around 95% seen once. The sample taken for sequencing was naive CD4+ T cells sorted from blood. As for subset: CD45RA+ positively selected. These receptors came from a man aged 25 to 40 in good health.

DNA of the CDR3: TGTGCCAGTAGTATCAAGGGACCCACAACAGGGGCCTACGAGCAGTACTTC. Its translation: CASSIKGPTTGAYEQYF. This chain connects TRBV19 to TRBJ2-7, with TRBD1 matching over 7 bases. This CDR3 comprises 17 residues. With 3 bases clipped from V and 2 bases from J, the junction kept 13 bases outside the gene matches. CDR1 LNHDA and CDR2 SQIVND come from the germline V gene (reference sequence).

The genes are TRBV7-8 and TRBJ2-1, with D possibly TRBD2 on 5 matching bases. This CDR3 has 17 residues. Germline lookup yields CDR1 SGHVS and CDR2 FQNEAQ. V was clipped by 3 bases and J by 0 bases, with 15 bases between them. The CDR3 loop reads CASSLEPLGSSYNEQFF. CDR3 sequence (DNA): TGTGCCAGCAGCTTGGAACCCCTAGGGAGCTCCTACAATGAGCAGTTCTTC.

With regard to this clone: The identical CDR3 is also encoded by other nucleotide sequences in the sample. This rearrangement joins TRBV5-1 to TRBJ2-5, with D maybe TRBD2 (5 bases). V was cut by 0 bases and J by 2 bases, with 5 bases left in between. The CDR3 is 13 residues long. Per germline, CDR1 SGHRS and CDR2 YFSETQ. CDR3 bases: TGCGCCAGCAGCTTGGGACTACAAGAGACCCAGTACTTC. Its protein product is CASSLGLQETQYF.

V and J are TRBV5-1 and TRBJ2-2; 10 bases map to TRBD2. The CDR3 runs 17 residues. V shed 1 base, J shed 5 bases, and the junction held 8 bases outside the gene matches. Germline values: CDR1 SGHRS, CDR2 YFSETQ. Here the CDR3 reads CASSLNLAGDWTGELFF. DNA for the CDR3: TGCGCCAGCAGCTTGAATCTAGCGGGAGATTGGACCGGGGAGCTGTTTTTT. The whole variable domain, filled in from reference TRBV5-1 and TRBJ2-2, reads KAGVTQTPRYLIKTRGQQVTLSCSPISGHRSVSWYQQTPGQGLQFLFEYFSETQRNKGNFPGRFSGRQFSNSRSEMNVSTLELGDSALYLCASSLNLAGDWTGELFFGEGSRLTVL.

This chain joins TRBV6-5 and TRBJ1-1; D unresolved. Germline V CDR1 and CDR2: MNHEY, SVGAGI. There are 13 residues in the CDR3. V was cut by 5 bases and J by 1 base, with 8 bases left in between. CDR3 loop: CASSLPGNTEAFF. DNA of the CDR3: TGTGCCAGCAGTCTTCCAGGGAACACTGAAGCTTTCTTT.

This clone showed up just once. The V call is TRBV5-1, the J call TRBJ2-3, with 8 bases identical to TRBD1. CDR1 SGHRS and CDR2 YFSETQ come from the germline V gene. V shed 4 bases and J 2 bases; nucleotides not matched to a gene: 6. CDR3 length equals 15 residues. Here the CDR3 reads CASSQTGEITDTQYF. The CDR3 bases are TGCGCCAGCAGCCAGACAGGGGAAATCACAGATACGCAGTATTTT. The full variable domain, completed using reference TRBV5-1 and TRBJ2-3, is KAGVTQTPRYLIKTRGQQVTLSCSPISGHRSVSWYQQTPGQGLQFLFEYFSETQRNKGNFPGRFSGRQFSNSRSEMNVSTLELGDSALYLCASSQTGEITDTQYFGPGTRLTVL.

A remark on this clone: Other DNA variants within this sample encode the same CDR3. CDR3: CASSLRGYEQYF. CDR3 in DNA: TGTGCCAGCAGTTTGCGGGGCTACGAGCAGTACTTC. The gene calls are TRBV28 and TRBJ2-7; D perhaps matches TRBD2 (6 bases). The CDR3 spans 12 residues. Trimming pared 3 bases from V and 3 bases from J, leaving 6 bases between. Germline values: CDR1 MDHEN, CDR2 SYDVKM.